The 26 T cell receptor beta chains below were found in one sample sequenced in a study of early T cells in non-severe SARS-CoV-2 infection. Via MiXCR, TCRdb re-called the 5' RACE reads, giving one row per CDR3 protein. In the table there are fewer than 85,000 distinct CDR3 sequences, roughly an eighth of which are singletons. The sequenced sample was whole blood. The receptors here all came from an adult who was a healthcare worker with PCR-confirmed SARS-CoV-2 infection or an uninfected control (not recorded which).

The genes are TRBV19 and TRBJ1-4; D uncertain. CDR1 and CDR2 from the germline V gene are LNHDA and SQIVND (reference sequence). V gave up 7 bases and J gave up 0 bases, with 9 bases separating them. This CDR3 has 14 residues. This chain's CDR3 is CASTPGATNEKLFF. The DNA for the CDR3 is TGTGCCAGTACCCCGGGCGCAACTAATGAAAAACTGTTTTTT.

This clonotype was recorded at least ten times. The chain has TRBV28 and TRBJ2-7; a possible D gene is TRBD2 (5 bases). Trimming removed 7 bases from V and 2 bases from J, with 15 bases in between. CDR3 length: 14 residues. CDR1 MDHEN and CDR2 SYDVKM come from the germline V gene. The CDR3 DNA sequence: TGTGCCAGCACCAGATCGGGGTCGGCCTACGAGCAGTACTTC. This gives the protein CASTRSGSAYEQYF.

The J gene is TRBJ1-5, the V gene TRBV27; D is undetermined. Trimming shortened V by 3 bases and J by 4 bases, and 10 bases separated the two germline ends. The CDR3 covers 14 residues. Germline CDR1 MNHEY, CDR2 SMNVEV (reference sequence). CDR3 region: CASSFSGINQPQHF. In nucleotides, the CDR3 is TGTGCCAGCAGTTTTTCGGGGATAAATCAGCCCCAGCATTTT.

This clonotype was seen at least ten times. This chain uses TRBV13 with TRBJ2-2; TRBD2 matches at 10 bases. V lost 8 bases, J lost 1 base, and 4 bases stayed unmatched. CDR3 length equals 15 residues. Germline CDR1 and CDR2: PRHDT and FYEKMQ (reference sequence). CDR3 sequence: CASRPSGGNTGELFF. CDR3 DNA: TGTGCCAGCCGCCCTAGCGGGGGGAACACCGGGGAGCTGTTTTTT.

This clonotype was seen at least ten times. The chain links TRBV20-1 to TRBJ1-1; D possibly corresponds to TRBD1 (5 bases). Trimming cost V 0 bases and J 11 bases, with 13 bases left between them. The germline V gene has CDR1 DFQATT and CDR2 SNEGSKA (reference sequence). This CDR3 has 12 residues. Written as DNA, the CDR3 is TGCAGTGCTAGAGATCAGGGAGGGTCGGCTTTCTTT. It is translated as CSARDQGGSAFF.

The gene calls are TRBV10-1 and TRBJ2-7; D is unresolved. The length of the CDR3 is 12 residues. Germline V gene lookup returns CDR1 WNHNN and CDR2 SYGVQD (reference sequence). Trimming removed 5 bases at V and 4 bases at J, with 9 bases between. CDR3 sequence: CASSCYLYEQYF. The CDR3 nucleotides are TGCGCCAGCAGTTGTTATTTGTACGAGCAGTACTTC.

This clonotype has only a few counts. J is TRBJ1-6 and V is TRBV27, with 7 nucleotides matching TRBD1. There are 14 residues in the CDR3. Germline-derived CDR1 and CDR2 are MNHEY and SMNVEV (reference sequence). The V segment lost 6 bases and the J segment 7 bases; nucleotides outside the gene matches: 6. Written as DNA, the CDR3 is TGTGCCAGCAGGTTACAGGGGCCCAATTCACCCCTCCACTTT. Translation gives CASRLQGPNSPLHF.

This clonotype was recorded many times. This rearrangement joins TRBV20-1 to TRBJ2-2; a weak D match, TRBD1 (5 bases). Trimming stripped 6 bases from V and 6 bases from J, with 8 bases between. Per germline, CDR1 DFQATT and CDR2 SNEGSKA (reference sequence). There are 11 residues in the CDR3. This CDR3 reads CSAIGAGELFF. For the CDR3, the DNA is TGCAGTGCCATAGGGGCCGGGGAGCTGTTTTTT.

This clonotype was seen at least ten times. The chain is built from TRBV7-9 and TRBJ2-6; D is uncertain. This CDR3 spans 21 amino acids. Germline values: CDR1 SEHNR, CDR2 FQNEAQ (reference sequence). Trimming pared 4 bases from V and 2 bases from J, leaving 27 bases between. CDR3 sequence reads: CASSSLWGTQTQGTGANVLTF. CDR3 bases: TGTGCCAGCAGCTCCTTATGGGGAACCCAGACCCAAGGTACTGGGGCCAACGTCCTGACTTTC.

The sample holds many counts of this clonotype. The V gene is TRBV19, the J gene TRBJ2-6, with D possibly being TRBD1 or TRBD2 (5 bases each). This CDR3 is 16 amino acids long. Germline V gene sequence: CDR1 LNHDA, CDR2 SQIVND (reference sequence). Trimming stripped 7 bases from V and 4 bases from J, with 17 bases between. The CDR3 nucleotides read TGTGCCAGTATCCCAAGCGAGGGGTCAGGGGCCAACGTCCTGACTTTC. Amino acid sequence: CASIPSEGSGANVLTF.

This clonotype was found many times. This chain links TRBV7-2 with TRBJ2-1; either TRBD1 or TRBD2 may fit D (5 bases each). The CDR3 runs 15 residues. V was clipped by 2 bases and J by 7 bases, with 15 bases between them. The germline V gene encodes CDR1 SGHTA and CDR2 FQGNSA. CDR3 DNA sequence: TGTGCCAGCAGCTTACTTTCCGGGACGGTGAATGAGCAGTTCTTC. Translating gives CASSLLSGTVNEQFF.

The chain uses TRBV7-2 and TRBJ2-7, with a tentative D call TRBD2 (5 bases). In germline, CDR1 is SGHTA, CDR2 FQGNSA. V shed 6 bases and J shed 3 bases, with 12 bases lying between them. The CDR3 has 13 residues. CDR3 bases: TGTGCCAGCAGTTATGCCGGGAACTACGAGCAGTACTTC. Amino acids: CASSYAGNYEQYF.

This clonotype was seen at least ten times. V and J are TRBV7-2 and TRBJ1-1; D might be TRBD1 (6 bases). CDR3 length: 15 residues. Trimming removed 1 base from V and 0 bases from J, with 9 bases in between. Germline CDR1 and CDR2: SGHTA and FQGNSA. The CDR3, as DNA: TGTGCCAGCAGCTTAGGGGGGCCCTTGAACACTGAAGCTTTCTTT. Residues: CASSLGGPLNTEAFF.

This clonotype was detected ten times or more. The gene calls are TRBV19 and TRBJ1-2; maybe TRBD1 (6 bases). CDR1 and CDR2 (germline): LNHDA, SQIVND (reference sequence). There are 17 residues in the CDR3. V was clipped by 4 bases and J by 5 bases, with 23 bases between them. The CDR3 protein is CASSRGTLIRRNYGYTF. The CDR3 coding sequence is TGTGCCAGTAGTAGAGGGACACTAATACGGCGGAATTATGGCTACACCTTC.

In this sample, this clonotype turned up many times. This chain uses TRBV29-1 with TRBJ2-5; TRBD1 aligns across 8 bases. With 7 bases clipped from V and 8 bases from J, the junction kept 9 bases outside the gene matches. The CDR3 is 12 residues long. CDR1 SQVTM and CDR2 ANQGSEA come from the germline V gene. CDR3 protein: CSAGQDRRTQYF. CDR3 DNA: TGCAGCGCGGGACAGGACCGTCGAACCCAGTACTTC.

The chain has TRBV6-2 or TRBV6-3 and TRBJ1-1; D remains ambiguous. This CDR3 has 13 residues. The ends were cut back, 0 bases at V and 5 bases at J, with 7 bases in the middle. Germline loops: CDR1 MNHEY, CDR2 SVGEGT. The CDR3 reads CASSYSSETEAFF. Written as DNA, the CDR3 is TGTGCCAGCAGTTACTCGAGCGAGACTGAAGCTTTCTTT.

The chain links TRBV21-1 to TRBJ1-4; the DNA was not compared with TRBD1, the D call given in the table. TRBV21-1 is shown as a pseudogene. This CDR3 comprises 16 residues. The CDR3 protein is CASSKARGMGREKLFF. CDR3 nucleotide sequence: TGTGCCAGCAGCAAAGCGCGGGGAATGGGGCGTGAAAAACTGTTTTTT.

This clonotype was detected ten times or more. The CDR3 protein is CASSPKSVVQYF. Written as DNA, the CDR3 is TGTGCCAGCAGCCCTAAGTCCGTCGTGCAGTACTTC. The chain has TRBV13 and TRBJ2-7; D not resolved. This CDR3 has 12 residues. Germline V gene sequence: CDR1 PRHDT, CDR2 FYEKMQ (reference sequence). Trimming took 5 bases from V and 9 from J, leaving 14 bases between them. Full variable domain (remainder filled in from reference TRBV13 and TRBJ2-7): AAGVIQSPRHLIKEKRETATLKCYPIPRHDTVYWYQQGPGQDPQFLISFYEKMQSDKGSIPDRFSAQQFSDYHSELNMSSLELGDSALYFCASSPKSVVQYFGPGTRLTVT.

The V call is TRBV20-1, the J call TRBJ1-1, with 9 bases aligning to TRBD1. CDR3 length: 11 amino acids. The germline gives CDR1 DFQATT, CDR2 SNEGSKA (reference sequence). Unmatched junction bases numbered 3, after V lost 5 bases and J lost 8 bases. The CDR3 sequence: CSAGTGREAFF. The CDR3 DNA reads TGCAGTGCTGGGACAGGGCGCGAAGCTTTCTTT.

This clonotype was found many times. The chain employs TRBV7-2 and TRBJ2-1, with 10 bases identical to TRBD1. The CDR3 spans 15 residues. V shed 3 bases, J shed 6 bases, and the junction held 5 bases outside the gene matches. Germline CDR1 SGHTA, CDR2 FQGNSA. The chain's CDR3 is CASSFKGTGVNEQFF. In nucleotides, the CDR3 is TGTGCCAGCAGCTTTAAAGGGACAGGGGTCAATGAGCAGTTCTTC.

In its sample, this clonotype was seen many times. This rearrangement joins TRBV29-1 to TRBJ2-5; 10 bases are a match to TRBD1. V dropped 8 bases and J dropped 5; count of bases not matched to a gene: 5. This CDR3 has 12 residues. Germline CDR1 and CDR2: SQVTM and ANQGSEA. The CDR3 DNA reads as TGCAGCCGACAGGGGGCTGGGGAGACCCAGTACTTC. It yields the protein CSRQGAGETQYF.

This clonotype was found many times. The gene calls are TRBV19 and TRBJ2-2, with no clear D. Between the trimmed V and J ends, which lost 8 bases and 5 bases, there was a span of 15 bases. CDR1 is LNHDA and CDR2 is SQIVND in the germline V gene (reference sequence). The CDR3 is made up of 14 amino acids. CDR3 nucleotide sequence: TGTGCCAGTTTGCCGGGCCTTTGGACCGGGGAGCTGTTTTTT. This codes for CASLPGLWTGELFF.

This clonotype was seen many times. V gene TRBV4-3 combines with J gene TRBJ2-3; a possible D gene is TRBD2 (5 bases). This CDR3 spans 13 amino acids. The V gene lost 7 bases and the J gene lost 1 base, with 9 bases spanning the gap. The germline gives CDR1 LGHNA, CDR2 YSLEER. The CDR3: CASKPGGTDTQYF. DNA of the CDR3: TGCGCCAGCAAACCCGGGGGCACAGATACGCAGTATTTT.

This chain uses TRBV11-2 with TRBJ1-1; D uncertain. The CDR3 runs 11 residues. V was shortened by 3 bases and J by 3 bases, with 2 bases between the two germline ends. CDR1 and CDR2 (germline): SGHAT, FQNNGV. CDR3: CASSLDTEAFF. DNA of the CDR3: TGTGCCAGCAGCTTGGACACTGAAGCTTTCTTT.

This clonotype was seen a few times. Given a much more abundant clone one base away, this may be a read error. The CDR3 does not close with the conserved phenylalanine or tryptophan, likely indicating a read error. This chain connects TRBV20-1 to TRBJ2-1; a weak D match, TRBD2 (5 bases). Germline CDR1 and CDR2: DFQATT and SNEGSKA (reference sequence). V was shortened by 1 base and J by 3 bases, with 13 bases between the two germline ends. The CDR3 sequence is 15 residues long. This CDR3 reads CSARVPSTFYNEQFS. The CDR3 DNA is TGCAGTGCTAGAGTCCCTAGCACCTTCTACAATGAGCAGTTCTCC.

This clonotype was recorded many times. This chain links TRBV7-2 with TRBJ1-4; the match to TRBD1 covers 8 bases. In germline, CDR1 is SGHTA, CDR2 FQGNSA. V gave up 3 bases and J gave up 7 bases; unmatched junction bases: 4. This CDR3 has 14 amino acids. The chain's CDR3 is CASSFTGGGEKLFF. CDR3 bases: TGTGCCAGCAGCTTCACAGGGGGAGGTGAAAAACTGTTTTTT.